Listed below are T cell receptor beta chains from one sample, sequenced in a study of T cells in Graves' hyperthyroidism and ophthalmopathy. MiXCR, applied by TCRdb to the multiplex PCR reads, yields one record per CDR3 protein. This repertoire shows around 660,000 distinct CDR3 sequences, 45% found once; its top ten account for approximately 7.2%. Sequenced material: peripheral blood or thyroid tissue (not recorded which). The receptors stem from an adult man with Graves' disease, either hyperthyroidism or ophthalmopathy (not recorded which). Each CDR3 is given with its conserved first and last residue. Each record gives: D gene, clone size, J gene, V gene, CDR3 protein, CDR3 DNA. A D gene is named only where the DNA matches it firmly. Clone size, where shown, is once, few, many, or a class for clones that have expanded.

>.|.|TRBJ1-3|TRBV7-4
CASIPGVSGNTIYF
TGTGCCAGCATCCCGGGGGTGTCCGGAAACACCATATATTTT
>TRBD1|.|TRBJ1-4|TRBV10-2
CADRGFDEKLFF
TGTGCCGACAGGGGGTTTGATGAAAAACTGTTTTTT
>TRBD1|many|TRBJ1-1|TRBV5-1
CASSPLQGAGNTEAFF
TGCGCCAGCAGCCCGTTACAGGGGGCGGGGAACACTGAAGCTTTCTTT
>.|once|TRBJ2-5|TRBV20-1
CSARGRSETQYF
TGCAGTGCTAGGGGGAGGTCGGAGACCCAGTACTTC
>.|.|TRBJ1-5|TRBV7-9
CASSFSGSRNQPQHF
TGTGCCAGCAGCTTCTCGGGCAGCCGCAATCAGCCCCAGCATTTT
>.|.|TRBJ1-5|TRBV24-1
CATSAGKLQPQHF
TGTGCCACCAGTGCGGGGAAGCTTCAGCCCCAGCATTTT
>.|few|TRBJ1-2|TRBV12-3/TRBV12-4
CASSLEPVYGYTF
TGTGCCAGCAGTTTAGAACCGGTGTATGGCTACACCTTC
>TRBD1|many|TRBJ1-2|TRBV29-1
CSVERDRGGYGYTF
TGCAGCGTTGAAAGGGACAGGGGAGGCTATGGCTACACCTTC
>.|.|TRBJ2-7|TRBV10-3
CAISRSGRNTYEQYF
TGTGCCATCAGCCGGTCAGGGAGGAATACCTACGAGCAGTACTTC
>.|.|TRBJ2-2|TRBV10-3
CAINRGGFNTGELFF
TGTGCCATCAATAGAGGGGGTTTTAACACCGGGGAGCTGTTTTTT
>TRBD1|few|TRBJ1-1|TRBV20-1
CSAPPTGITEAFF
TGCAGTGCACCGCCGACAGGGATCACTGAAGCTTTCTTT
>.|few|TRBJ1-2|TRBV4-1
CASSQQVPNYGYTF
TGCGCCAGCAGCCAGCAGGTACCTAACTATGGCTACACCTTC
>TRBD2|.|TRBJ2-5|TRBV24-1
CASSYSHGRPETQYF
TGTGCCAGCAGTTACTCACACGGGAGGCCAGAGACCCAGTACTTC
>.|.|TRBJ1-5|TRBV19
CASAGGGQVFNQPQHF
TGTGCCAGTGCCGGGGGGGGCCAGGTCTTCAATCAGCCCCAGCATTTT
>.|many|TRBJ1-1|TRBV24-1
CATSGTNTEAFF
TGTGCCACCAGTGGGACGAACACTGAAGCTTTCTTT
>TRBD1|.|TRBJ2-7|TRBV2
CASSEGQGATEQYF
TGTGCCAGCAGTGAAGGACAGGGGGCGACCGAGCAGTACTTC
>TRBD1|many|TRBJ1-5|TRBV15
CATSSRTGGNQPQHF
TGTGCCACCAGCAGTAGGACAGGGGGCAATCAGCCCCAGCATTTT
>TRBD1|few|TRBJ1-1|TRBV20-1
CSAGPQGTRGAFF
TGCAGTGCTGGACCACAGGGGACGCGCGGAGCTTTCTTT
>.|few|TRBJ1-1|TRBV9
CASSQGQSNTEAFF
TGTGCCAGCAGCCAAGGACAAAGCAACACTGAAGCTTTCTTT
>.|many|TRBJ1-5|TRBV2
CASSEYRLSNQPQHF
TGTGCCAGCAGTGAATACAGACTTAGCAATCAGCCCCAGCATTTT
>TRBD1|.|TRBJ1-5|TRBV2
CASNRGVGNQPQHF
TGTGCCAGCAACAGGGGGGTAGGCAATCAGCCCCAGCATTTT
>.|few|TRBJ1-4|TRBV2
CASSGSATNEKLFF
TGTGCCAGCAGTGGCTCTGCAACTAATGAAAAACTGTTTTTT
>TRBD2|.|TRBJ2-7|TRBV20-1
CSARDGLAGDYEQYF
TGCAGTGCTAGAGATGGACTAGCGGGAGACTACGAGCAGTACTTC
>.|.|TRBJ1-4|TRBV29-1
CSVPQDGNEKLFF
TGCAGCGTCCCACAGGACGGAAATGAAAAACTGTTTTTT
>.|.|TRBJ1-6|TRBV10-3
CAISVGRGDNSPLHF
TGTGCCATCAGTGTGGGAAGGGGCGATAATTCACCCCTCCACTTT
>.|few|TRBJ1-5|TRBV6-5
CASSQGYNQPQHF
TGTGCCAGCAGTCAGGGTTACAATCAGCCCCAGCATTTT